This is a list of T cell receptor beta chains from one sample in a study of blood T cell repertoires in COVID-19. Only in-frame clones appear in the TCRdb table, and some are missing; sequencing was by immunoSEQ multiplex PCR. The sample includes 200,000 to 250,000 clones, 70% to 90% seen only once; the top ten take around 1.5%. The sample comprised peripheral blood. The receptors derive from a man aged 18 to 35 with active or convalescent COVID-19. Each CDR3 is given with its conserved first and last residue. Expanded clones get a size class; other rows say once, few or many, or leave the size out.

size,V,CDR3
-,TRBV7-6,CASSPKPGHLAGAYEQYF
once,TRBV7-9,CASSSDRGSYEQYF
once,TRBV19,CASSVALSYNEQFF
-,TRBV7-2,CASSLDLWQDYGYTF
-,TRBV3-1/TRBV3-2,CASSRPGGAGTEAFF
-,TRBV14,CASSHPWGGAEGTQYF
once,TRBV11-2,CASSLEGGTHQPQHF
-,TRBV3-1/TRBV3-2,CASSQNSGQLFSGNTIYF
few,TRBV19,CASSMRGQTDYLSPLHF
once,TRBV5-4,CASSLTGETKNIQYF
-,TRBV6-4,CASRRLLSDTQYF
-,TRBV30,CAWSEGGGYGYTF
-,TRBV4-3,CASSQDFGRGYEQYF
-,TRBV12-3/TRBV12-4,CASSLKGDTEAFF
-,TRBV27,CASSPRTGVDEQYF
once,TRBV3-1/TRBV3-2,CASSRGLAGGYEQYF
-,TRBV20-1,CSASYSLSYNEQFF
-,TRBV29-1,CSVEGLLQGVQETQYF
-,TRBV28,CASSLRAANSPLHF
-,TRBV5-6,CASSFSGRGTEAFF
few,TRBV11-1,CASRLGLNYNEQFF
-,TRBV3-1/TRBV3-2,CASSRTGLAGSLSYEQYF
-,TRBV6-2/TRBV6-3,CASSSPRFPGGYTDTQYF
-,TRBV28,CASSRSGRGSNEQFF
once,TRBV5-1,CASSLGQEESPLHF
-,TRBV5-1,CASRKGSDTGELFF
-,TRBV5-5,CASSLVAGGPYEQYF
-,TRBV28,CASSLTVPGAYEQYF
-,TRBV6-5,CASRTGLDTEAFF
-,TRBV2,CASSVDSNSYNEQFF
-,TRBV11-2,CASSLGRGMGEKLFF
-,TRBV5-1,CASSLQSDNSPLHF
-,TRBV27,CASSGGTSGFNEQFF
once,TRBV30,CAWGLTGLNTGELFF
-,TRBV11-2,CASSRDSSNQPQHF
once,TRBV11-2,CASRLSIFSSYNSPLHF
-,TRBV29-1,CSVSVGTGVRGEAQHF
-,TRBV3-1/TRBV3-2,CASSHRPGVVPNTEAFF
-,TRBV27,CASSQLGASYEQYF
-,TRBV10-3,CAITPSSGNTIYF
-,TRBV4-2,CASSPGTSGRTDTQYF
-,TRBV5-8,CASSLELREGPGELFF
-,TRBV3-1/TRBV3-2,CASSAEPGGYTF
-,TRBV12-5,CASGLMGGTGELFF
-,TRBV21-1,CASWTSGSSYNEQFF
-,TRBV27,CASSLRSARGVTDTQYF
-,TRBV2,CASSTIGQSYGYTF